This T cell receptor beta chain was recorded in a study of T cells in women clearing cervical HPV infection (dated by TCRdb to the late 2010s). Context from the whole study: The cases were 25 to 30 women with histologically confirmed HPV16-related CIN3 or worse, and 2 of those women had invasive cancers. Because only a few women had HLA typing data, the possibility that HLA type acted as a confounder could not be ruled out. Blood from cases was drawn at the visit where the lesion was first identified, while blood from controls was drawn once the infection was no longer detected. For cases, a median interval of roughly 150 days, with an interquartile range of 90 to 200 days, was observed between lesion detection and blood sampling. Cases had a median age of around 32 years and controls had a median age of about 41, with no significant differences in baseline characteristics. An exploratory proof-of-principle case-control study, nested within the Guanacaste HPV Natural History Study in Costa Rica, was conducted to compare TCR repertoires across cervical HPV16 outcomes. Five blinded duplicates per group were added as quality controls, so that around 60 samples were obtained: some 50 participants and some 10 replicates. Controls were under 30 women whose single incident HPV16 infection cleared within 12 months without precancer or cancer developing. Cases and controls were matched on year of sample collection and on age within five years. In the parent cohort, 10,049 women aged 18 or older were enrolled in Guanacaste, Costa Rica, during about 1992 to 1994 and then followed for under 8 years. The investigation overall reported the following: TCR repertoire richness was significantly higher in CIN3+ cases than in controls across sequencing depths, while evenness did not differ. Random forest classifiers combining richness and V gene abundances distinguished cases from controls with an estimated AUC of less than 0.9. Lower TRBV6-7 relative abundance was observed in cases than in controls (around 0.1% versus 0.15%; Bonferroni P = 0.0008). Because T-cell numbers per sample were unknown, differences in richness could reflect varying T-cell content rather than repertoire biology. The cross-sectional design could not show whether associations preceded infection or resulted from it; effector/memory subsets and HPV-specific T cells were not isolated.

Every participant had a single incident cervical HPV16 infection, and women with prevalent HPV16 infections were excluded. Cervical HPV DNA was detected with MY09/MY11 PCR, and genotyping was done by dot-blot hybridization. More than 14 mL of heparinized blood were centrifuged, and the buffy coat was split into aliquots, frozen at -30 degrees C, and then kept at -80 degrees C. QIAGEN kits were used to extract genomic DNA from the buffy coat specimens. The immunoSEQ assay used multiplex PCR to amplify TCR beta CDR3 regions from an average of approximately 1,100 ng of genomic DNA per sample. To correct primer bias, the assay used a complete synthetic TCR repertoire to set an amplification baseline. The amplicons were sequenced on the Illumina platform. Per the authors' processing: Sequences were error-corrected by clustering with frequency ratios and a modified nearest-neighbor algorithm, then analyzed in the immunoSEQ Analyzer with IMGT gene definitions. At each rarefaction depth, TCR richness and evenness were averaged over 20 rarefaction repeats, and samples with fewer sequences than the depth were excluded. V, D and J gene relative abundances were compared between groups with Wilcoxon rank sum tests, applying FDR correction. For the blinded duplicates, the intraclass correlation was around 95% for TCR richness and averaged roughly 75% across about 66 gene segments. In its TCRdb copy, this immuneACCESS table keeps in-frame sequences only and misses some clones. Where compared with another copy, unresolved V genes explain less than half of these, and the others have no known cause. That table is the source of V, J and clone size, and D and trimming were worked out from the DNA. This sample's records show more than 20,000 clones. The top ten clones comprise about 8.8% of the sample.

CDR1 and CDR2 are read off the germline V gene (reference sequence) as LNHDA and SQIVND. From the cysteine up to the phenylalanine, the CDR3 has a length of 14 residues. Of the CDR3's DNA, 33 bases were read; they are in frame from base 1. In the case of this clone: Its antigen has not been determined. One junction end disagrees with the germline gene, perhaps due to a read error. The read terminates 3 residues ahead of where the CDR3 ends, so the germline J gene completes it.

The sample consisted of blood buffy coat. This receptor was identified in a woman aged 18-69 years with a cervical HPV16 infection that either progressed to CIN3+ or cleared (not recorded which). The sequence joins TRBV19 to TRBJ1-1, with a weak D call of TRBD1 (5 bases match). For the CDR3, the sequence is CANSQHRSNTEAFF. CDR3 DNA, as far as it was read: TGTGCCAATAGTCAACACAGGAGTAACACTGAA.